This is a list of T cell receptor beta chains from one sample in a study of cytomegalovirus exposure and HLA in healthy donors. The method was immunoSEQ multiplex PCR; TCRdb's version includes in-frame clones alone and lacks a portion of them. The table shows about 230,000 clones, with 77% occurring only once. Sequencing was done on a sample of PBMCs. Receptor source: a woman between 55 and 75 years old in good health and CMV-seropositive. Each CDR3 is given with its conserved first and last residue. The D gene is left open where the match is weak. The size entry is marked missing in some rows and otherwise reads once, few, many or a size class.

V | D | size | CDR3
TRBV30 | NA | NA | CASTGFSGNTIYF
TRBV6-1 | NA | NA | CASSGQLFNSPLHF
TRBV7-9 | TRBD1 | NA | CASSPGTGAETQYF
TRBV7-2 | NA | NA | CASSLGGGAGDTQYF
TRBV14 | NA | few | CASSQDFQYGYTF
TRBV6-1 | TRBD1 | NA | CASSHGTGWDGYTF
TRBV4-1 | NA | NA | CASSQDPPAGAGVNQPQHF
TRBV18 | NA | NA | CASSPDNSYGYTF
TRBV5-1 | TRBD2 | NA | CASSLASGSWEQYF
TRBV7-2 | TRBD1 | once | CASSPGTGFSGPQHF
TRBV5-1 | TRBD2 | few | CASSSSSGGARNTQYF
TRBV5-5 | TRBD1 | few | CASSSGGQAYGYTF
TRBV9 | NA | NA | CASSVDDKPYEQYF
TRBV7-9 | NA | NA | CASSPLRNTIYF
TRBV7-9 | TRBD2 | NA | CASSASGAYNEQFF
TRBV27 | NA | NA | CASSAGSLSPLHF
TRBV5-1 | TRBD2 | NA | CASSLGLGLGYDTQYF
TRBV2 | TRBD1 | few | CASKRIGQGARETQYF
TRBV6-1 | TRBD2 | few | CASSEGPSGSYEQYF
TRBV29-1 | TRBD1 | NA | CSVTGQGKSGYTF
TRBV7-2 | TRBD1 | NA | CASSTGTGFLEQYF
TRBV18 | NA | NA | CASSPLGYEQYF
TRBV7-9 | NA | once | CASSLPGPGKAFF
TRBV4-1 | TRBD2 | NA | CASSLRGTSEPYEQYF
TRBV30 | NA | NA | CAWSKGGNSGANVLTF
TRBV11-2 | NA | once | CASSLAGVTTEAFF
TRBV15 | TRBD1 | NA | CATSRVGQNNYGYTF
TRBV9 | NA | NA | CASSVEGSGQETQYF
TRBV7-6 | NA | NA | CASSPGGINTEAFF
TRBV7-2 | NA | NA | CASSLLLGPYNEQFF
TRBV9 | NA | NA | CASSVDWTNEAFF
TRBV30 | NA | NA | CAWNPGPGSAFF
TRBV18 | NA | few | CASSPSQGHYEQYF
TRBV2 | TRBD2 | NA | CASISSGSTGELFF
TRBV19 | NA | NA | CASSPSGRTNEKLFF
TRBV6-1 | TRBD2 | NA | CASSSRGGLNEQFF
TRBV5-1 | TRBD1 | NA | CASSQTGTGGDGYTF
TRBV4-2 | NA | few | CASSQDRDSPLHF
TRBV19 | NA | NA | CASSSRPGVGTGELFF
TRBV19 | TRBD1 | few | CASSARDSGNTIYF
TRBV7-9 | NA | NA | CASSPGASYGYTF
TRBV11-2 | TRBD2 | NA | CASSLERLAGEHNEQFF
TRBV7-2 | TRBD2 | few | CASSLVTKGGGEQYF
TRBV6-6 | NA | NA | CAESHTYEQYF
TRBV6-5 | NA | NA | CASSYGGRYGYTF
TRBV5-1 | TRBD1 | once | CASRGQGTSYEQYF
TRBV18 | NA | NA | CASSPQGYNEQFF
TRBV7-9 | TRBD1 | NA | CASSLGFGTGGLDTQYF
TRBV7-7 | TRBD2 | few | CASSSGGMGSGANVLTF
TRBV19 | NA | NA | CAAGGWNQPQHF
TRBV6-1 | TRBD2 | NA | CASSERASGSGETYEQYF
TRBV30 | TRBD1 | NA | CAWRGQGYTEAFF
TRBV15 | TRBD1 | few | CATSRDLQGGTEAFF
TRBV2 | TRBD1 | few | CASSGRDSKFRGNTIYF
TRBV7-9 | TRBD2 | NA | CASSSTVAGGRNEQFF
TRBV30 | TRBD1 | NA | CAWSRPGTGMNTEAFF
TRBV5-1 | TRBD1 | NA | CASSSTTGDTEAFF